These T cell receptor beta chains were read from a single sample in a study of T cell responses to AZD1222 COVID-19 vaccine. Assay used: immunoSEQ multiplex PCR; TCRdb lists only in-frame clones, some missing. The data hold 70,000 to 95,000 clones, with approximately 89% observed a single time. The source material was peripheral blood, sampled 28 days after the second AZD1222 dose. The source is an adult who received the AZD1222 COVID-19 vaccine. CDR3s include the opening cysteine and the closing phenylalanine or tryptophan. The order of the fields is clone size, V gene, CDR3 protein. Clone size is given for some rows only: seen once, a few or many times, or a class if the clone is expanded.

clone size: NA
V gene: TRBV28
CDR3 protein: CASSPLGQGGGNTIYF

clone size: NA
V gene: TRBV6-5
CDR3 protein: CAIFQGPRRESPLHF

clone size: NA
V gene: TRBV7-6
CDR3 protein: CASSLGLAGGNEQFF

clone size: NA
V gene: TRBV2
CDR3 protein: CASRSGRELFF

clone size: NA
V gene: TRBV21-1
CDR3 protein: CASRPGDGTGELFF

clone size: NA
V gene: TRBV7-2
CDR3 protein: CASSRGPVGELFF

clone size: NA
V gene: TRBV12-5
CDR3 protein: CASGLEQGFGGRKDTGELFF

clone size: NA
V gene: TRBV15
CDR3 protein: CATSRDADGEQFF

clone size: once
V gene: TRBV2
CDR3 protein: CASSGTSGRLYTGELFF

clone size: NA
V gene: TRBV27
CDR3 protein: CASRKQGSYEQYF

clone size: NA
V gene: TRBV7-9
CDR3 protein: CASSLSNTEAFF

clone size: NA
V gene: TRBV4-3
CDR3 protein: CASSPLGERDEQYF

clone size: NA
V gene: TRBV12-3/TRBV12-4
CDR3 protein: CASRLGSSGYTF

clone size: NA
V gene: TRBV7-9
CDR3 protein: CASSPPGQGGEKLFF

clone size: NA
V gene: TRBV9
CDR3 protein: CASSVVAGPTTANEQFF

clone size: once
V gene: TRBV3-1/TRBV3-2
CDR3 protein: CASSRTSGSSGGELFF

clone size: once
V gene: TRBV5-4
CDR3 protein: CASSLRTSAKDTQYF

clone size: NA
V gene: TRBV6-5
CDR3 protein: CASSQLSGADTQYF

clone size: NA
V gene: TRBV2
CDR3 protein: CASSALANTEAFF

clone size: NA
V gene: TRBV7-2
CDR3 protein: CASSTGTSGRDEQYF

clone size: NA
V gene: TRBV6-1
CDR3 protein: CASSEALGVGRDNEQFF

clone size: once
V gene: TRBV5-1
CDR3 protein: CASSLGGQGTDTQYF

clone size: NA
V gene: TRBV28
CDR3 protein: CASSQGGARNQPQHF

clone size: once
V gene: TRBV24-1
CDR3 protein: CATSDRTGVRGYTF

clone size: once
V gene: TRBV5-1
CDR3 protein: CASSVPTLSSYNEQFF

clone size: NA
V gene: TRBV18
CDR3 protein: CASSPFSDVQETQYF

clone size: once
V gene: TRBV6-4
CDR3 protein: CASSKLQTGKITGELFF

clone size: once
V gene: TRBV3-1/TRBV3-2
CDR3 protein: CASSQGPDPGLEQYF

clone size: NA
V gene: TRBV10-2
CDR3 protein: CASSESGVGNIQYF

clone size: NA
V gene: TRBV19
CDR3 protein: CASSISNTEAFF

clone size: NA
V gene: TRBV7-2
CDR3 protein: CASSLSSGETQYF

clone size: NA
V gene: TRBV4-2
CDR3 protein: CASSQDGSSGNTIYF

clone size: NA
V gene: TRBV7-9
CDR3 protein: CASSARWQGTDNEQFF

clone size: once
V gene: TRBV19
CDR3 protein: CASTGVAQPQHF

clone size: NA
V gene: TRBV10-3
CDR3 protein: CAISEPGLASDTQYF

clone size: NA
V gene: TRBV5-1
CDR3 protein: CASKMEGSYNEQFF

clone size: NA
V gene: TRBV3-1/TRBV3-2
CDR3 protein: CASSDGTTYEQYF

clone size: NA
V gene: TRBV7-9
CDR3 protein: CASSLGLQGSPLHF

clone size: NA
V gene: TRBV11-1
CDR3 protein: CASSSQQGNTEAFF

clone size: once
V gene: TRBV7-8
CDR3 protein: CASSLARDYHTGELFF

clone size: NA
V gene: TRBV6-5
CDR3 protein: CASNPGYEQYF

clone size: NA
V gene: TRBV7-9
CDR3 protein: CASSVSGWSYEQYF

clone size: NA
V gene: TRBV19
CDR3 protein: CASSMKGAKSGREEQYF

clone size: NA
V gene: TRBV12-2
CDR3 protein: CASRFGLIRCLMNTEAFF

clone size: NA
V gene: TRBV6-1
CDR3 protein: CASSENGYYGYTF

clone size: NA
V gene: TRBV1
CDR3 protein: CTRSSPGELFF

clone size: NA
V gene: TRBV10-3
CDR3 protein: CAISGGGGTEAFF

clone size: NA
V gene: TRBV10-2
CDR3 protein: CASRAGADTEAFF

clone size: NA
V gene: TRBV4-2
CDR3 protein: CASSQPSSGEETQYF

clone size: NA
V gene: TRBV20-1
CDR3 protein: CSASGAGAVGNQPQHF

clone size: NA
V gene: TRBV5-1
CDR3 protein: CASSLEGGGANVLTF

clone size: NA
V gene: TRBV11-2
CDR3 protein: CASSLPQGTSYNEQFF

clone size: NA
V gene: TRBV2
CDR3 protein: CASSEAGQFQETQYF

clone size: NA
V gene: TRBV7-2
CDR3 protein: CASSLGPSHPVKELFF

clone size: NA
V gene: TRBV27
CDR3 protein: CASTRSGRRHEQFF

clone size: NA
V gene: TRBV6-6
CDR3 protein: CASSAHYDTQYF

clone size: few
V gene: TRBV29-1
CDR3 protein: CSVVAVIAGEGDTQYF

clone size: NA
V gene: TRBV3-1/TRBV3-2
CDR3 protein: CASSIAGVIGNEQFF

clone size: NA
V gene: TRBV19
CDR3 protein: CASSLQGVQPQHF

clone size: NA
V gene: TRBV5-8
CDR3 protein: CASNLGGGYGYTF